The TCR beta chain described here comes from a study of beta chain features in type 1 diabetes. Findings and limits, study-wide: Diminished insertions and augmented deletions at VDJ junctions characterized type 1 diabetes patients. A potential PCR bias toward shorter templates would be equal in patient and control samples. People with Type 1 diabetes carried modestly yet significantly shorter TCRB CDR3s in all four CD4+ subsets. Because the template was cDNA, high-expressing cells might be over-represented.

Every donor had blood drawn once into heparin, approximately 110 mL on average. About this clone itself: Its target is unknown.

The CDR3 contains 15 residues. The germline V gene has CDR1 SGHAT and CDR2 FQNNGV. Trimming cost V 2 bases and J 7 bases; bases outside gene matches: 6. The isolated RNA, all of it, was reverse transcribed, so expressed TCRB transcripts were what got sequenced. Sequencing used immunoSEQ multiplex PCR; TCRdb keeps in-frame clones, though not all of them. Altogether about 160,000 clones are present, around 7.9% being singletons, with the ten largest covering roughly 0.5%. The receptor was derived from a young man with type 1 diabetes. The sequenced sample was central memory CD4+ T cells from blood. This rearrangement joins TRBV11-2 to TRBJ2-2, with TRBD2 matching 8 bases. The CDR3 region has the DNA TGTGCCAGCAGCTTACCAGCGGGAGACGGCGGGGAGCTGTTTTTT. Its protein product is CASSLPAGDGGELFF.